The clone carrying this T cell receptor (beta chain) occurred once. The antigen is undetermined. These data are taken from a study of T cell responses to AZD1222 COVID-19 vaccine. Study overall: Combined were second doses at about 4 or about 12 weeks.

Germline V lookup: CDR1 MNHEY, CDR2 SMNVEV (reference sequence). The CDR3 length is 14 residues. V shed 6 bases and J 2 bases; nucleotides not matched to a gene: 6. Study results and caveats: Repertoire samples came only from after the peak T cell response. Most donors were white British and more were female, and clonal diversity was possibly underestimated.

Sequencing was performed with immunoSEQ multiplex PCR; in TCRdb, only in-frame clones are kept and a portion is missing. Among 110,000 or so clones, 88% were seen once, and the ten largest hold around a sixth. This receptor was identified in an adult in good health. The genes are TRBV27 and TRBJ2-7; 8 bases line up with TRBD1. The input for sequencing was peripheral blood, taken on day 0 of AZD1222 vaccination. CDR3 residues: CASSPTGDAYEQYV. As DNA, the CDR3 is TGTGCCAGCAGCCCGACAGGGGACGCCTACGAGCAGTACGTC.